The clone carrying this T cell receptor beta chain was picked up a small number of times. The sample originates from a study of blood T cell repertoires in COVID-19. Turning to the study itself: Specimens from acute and convalescent COVID-19 originated in the United States, Italy and Spain. PBMCs, B-cell-depleted T cells, or T cells were the source of the cDNA or gDNA that made up the material.

Under the authors' procedure: Reference gene primers were amplified, and this amplification served to estimate nucleated cell counts. TCRdb keeps only in-frame clones here, not all; method: immunoSEQ multiplex PCR. V, J and clone size are those of that table, while D and trimming were read from the DNA. Among more than 300,000 clones listed, 75% to 90% were seen once. The V end lost 10 bases, the J end lost 5 bases, and 17 bases lay between the germline ends. From germline, CDR1 is MNHEY and CDR2 SVGAGI. This CDR3 contains 13 residues. Seattle researchers signed up patients amid active infection and tracked them longitudinally.

The sequence was collected from a woman in her forties or fifties with COVID-19, enrolled during active disease. The sequenced sample was peripheral blood. The chain employs TRBV6-5 and TRBJ1-2, with a weak D call TRBD1 (6 bases). The CDR3 here is CATSPGQGYGYTF. DNA of the CDR3: TGTGCCACCAGCCCCGGGCAGGGGTATGGCTACACCTTC.